Below, 24 T cell receptor beta chains from the same sample are listed, as sequenced in a study of cytotoxic CD8 clonotypes in ibrutinib-treated CLL. Profiling relied on immunoSEQ multiplex PCR, and the TCRdb table lists in-frame clones only, not all of them. The data hold 7,900 or so clones, with approximately 80% observed a single time. The specimen comprised PBMCs, sampled before ibrutinib treatment. The source of these receptors is a human donor with chronic lymphocytic leukemia.

The rearrangement links TRBV2 to TRBJ2-5, with D perhaps TRBD1 (6 bases). Per germline, CDR1 SNHLY and CDR2 FYNNEI. The CDR3 consists of 15 residues. V lost 5 bases to trimming and J lost 4 bases, with 17 bases between them. The CDR3 DNA sequence: TGTGCCAGCAGTCTCCCCGGGACACAAAGAGAGACCCAGTACTTC. It yields the protein CASSLPGTQRETQYF.

This clone was picked up a small number of times. The chain employs TRBV6-4 and TRBJ1-1; the match to TRBD1 covers 9 bases. CDR3 length: 16 amino acids. The junction had 4 bases not matched to a gene; V was cut back by 0 bases and J by 2 bases. CDR1 is MRHNA and CDR2 is SNTAGT in the germline V gene. This chain's CDR3 is CASSDSETGGNTEAFF. DNA of the CDR3: TGTGCCAGCAGTGACTCAGAGACAGGGGGAAACACTGAAGCTTTCTTT.

The CDR3 DNA reads as TGTGCCAGCAGCTTAGAGACTAGCGGGGGGGCCTATGAGCAGTTCTTC. Translation gives CASSLETSGGAYEQFF. The V and J genes are TRBV11-1 and TRBJ2-1; 14 positions agree with TRBD2. J lost 8 bases, V lost 1 base, and 4 bases had no gene match. The CDR3 sequence is 16 residues long. Germline lookup yields CDR1 SGHAT and CDR2 FQDESV (reference sequence).

The count of this clone is one. V and J are TRBV18 and TRBJ2-2; 7 bases are a match to TRBD1. CDR3 length: 15 residues. The germline V gene encodes CDR1 KGHSH and CDR2 LQKENI. Trimming at V came to 3 bases and at J to 3 bases, leaving 4 bases not matched to a gene. The CDR3 nucleotides read TGTGCCAGCTCACCTACCGACAGGGACACCGGGGAGCTGTTTTTT. Translation gives CASSPTDRDTGELFF.

The rearrangement uses TRBV19 and TRBJ2-7, with D perhaps matching TRBD1 or TRBD2 (5 bases each). CDR1 is LNHDA and CDR2 is SQIVND in the germline V gene (reference sequence). Trimming stripped 6 bases from V and 2 bases from J, with 14 bases between. This CDR3 spans 14 amino acids. CDR3 amino acids: CASSPRGDPYEQYF. CDR3 sequence (DNA): TGTGCCAGTAGCCCCCGTGGGGACCCCTACGAGCAGTACTTC.

The rearrangement joins TRBV9 to TRBJ2-3; TRBD2 aligns across 8 bases. With V trimmed by 0 bases and J by 5 bases, 5 bases remained unmatched. The CDR3 runs 15 residues. CDR1 and CDR2 from the germline V gene are SGDLS and YYNGEE. The DNA for the CDR3 is TGTGCCAGCAGCGTAGCGGGAGGGCTGGGAGATACGCAGTATTTT. It codes for CASSVAGGLGDTQYF. Filled out from reference TRBV9 and TRBJ2-3, the complete variable domain reads DSGVTQTPKHLITATGQRVTLRCSPRSGDLSVYWYQQSLDQGLQFLIQYYNGEERAKGNILERFSAQQFPDLHSELNLSSLELGDSALYFCASSVAGGLGDTQYFGPGTRLTVL.

The sample holds a few counts of this clone. The chain couples TRBV7-9 to TRBJ1-3; no clear D. Germline values: CDR1 SEHNR, CDR2 FQNEAQ (reference sequence). Trimming left V 2 bases short and J 3 bases short, with 5 bases between. The CDR3 is made up of 13 amino acids. CDR3 sequence (DNA): TGTGCCAGCAGCTTAAACGGTGGAAACACCATATATTTT. This encodes CASSLNGGNTIYF.

The genes are TRBV18 and TRBJ1-3; D gene unclear. Germline CDR1 KGHSH, CDR2 LQKENI. V lost 2 bases to trimming and J lost 0 bases, with 8 bases between them. The CDR3 runs to 15 residues. The CDR3 DNA follows: TGTGCCAGCTCACCAGACACCCTCTCTGGAAACACCATATATTTT. Encoded protein: CASSPDTLSGNTIYF.

This clone was picked up one time. The gene calls are TRBV5-1 and TRBJ2-1; no firm D call. Between the trimmed V and J ends, which lost 0 bases and 2 bases, there was a span of 12 bases. Germline V gives CDR1 SGHRS, CDR2 YFSETQ. The CDR3 is 16 residues long. The CDR3 coding sequence is TGCGCCAGCAGCTTGGATGGAGCGCAGCCCTACAATGAGCAGTTCTTC. This gives the protein CASSLDGAQPYNEQFF.

The J gene is TRBJ2-7, the V gene TRBV4-2; D unclear. The germline V and J ends were trimmed by 0 bases and 4 bases, with 10 bases remaining between them. CDR1 is LGHNA, CDR2 YNFKEQ, per germline. The CDR3 length is 14 residues. Here the CDR3 DNA reads TGTGCCAGCAGCCAAGATGTGGGGTTGTACGAGCAGTACTTC. This codes for CASSQDVGLYEQYF.

The table lists this clone with a count of one. V gene TRBV9 combines with J gene TRBJ2-5, with a possible D match to TRBD2 (5 bases). The V and J ends lost 0 bases and 9 bases respectively, with 12 bases between them. CDR1 is SGDLS and CDR2 is YYNGEE in the germline V gene. The CDR3 is 13 residues long. The CDR3 region has the DNA TGTGCCAGCAGCGTAGGTCGCCGAGGGTCCCAGTACTTC. The encoded protein is CASSVGRRGSQYF.

This clone was counted between two and nine times. This chain links TRBV29-1 with TRBJ2-1; 9 bases line up with TRBD2. This CDR3 contains 17 residues. Germline V gene sequence: CDR1 SQVTM, CDR2 ANQGSEA. V gave up 3 bases and J gave up 1 base; unmatched junction bases: 10. The CDR3 protein is CSVDPYQTSGSYNEQFF. The CDR3 DNA is TGCAGCGTTGACCCCTACCAGACTAGCGGTTCCTACAATGAGCAGTTCTTC.

The chain is built from TRBV4-1 and TRBJ1-1, with D uncertain. The CDR3 extends over 14 amino acids. Looked up from germline, CDR1 is MGHRA and CDR2 is YSYEKL. The V gene lost 1 base and the J gene lost 7 bases, with 13 bases spanning the gap. The CDR3 reads CASSQVRGRLEAFF. The CDR3 DNA reads as TGCGCCAGCAGCCAAGTTAGAGGACGGCTTGAAGCTTTCTTT.

The V gene is TRBV6-4, the J gene TRBJ2-1, with 7 bases that match TRBD1. Germline lookup yields CDR1 MRHNA and CDR2 SNTAGT. There are 14 residues in the CDR3. After removal of 4 bases from V and 5 bases from J, the junction contained 5 bases not matched to a gene. DNA of the CDR3: TGTGCCAGCAGTGCCCAGGGGGAGAACAATGAGCAGTTCTTC. The encoded protein is CASSAQGENNEQFF.

J is TRBJ2-7 and V is TRBV2; maybe TRBD1 (6 bases). This CDR3 comprises 13 residues. Trimming cost V 8 bases and J 0 bases, with 11 bases left between them. Germline-derived CDR1 and CDR2 are SNHLY and FYNNEI. CDR3 bases: TGTGCCAGCTTCCGGGACAACTCCTACGAGCAGTACTTC. Translated: CASFRDNSYEQYF.

The chain carries TRBV5-1 and TRBJ1-1, with no clear D. The CDR3 has 14 amino acids. Deletions cut 5 bases from V and 2 bases from J, with 13 bases between. CDR1 and CDR2 from the germline V gene are SGHRS and YFSETQ. The CDR3 DNA reads as TGCGCCAGCAGAGAGGGAGGCAGTAACACTGAAGCTTTCTTT. Translating gives CASREGGSNTEAFF.

This clone was seen only once. The genes are TRBV5-1 and TRBJ1-6; TRBD1 aligns across 8 bases. Germline CDR1 and CDR2: SGHRS and YFSETQ. The V and J ends lost 4 bases and 14 bases, in that order; junction bases with no gene match: 11. The CDR3 sequence is 14 residues long. The CDR3 region is CASSAGQDNSALHF. CDR3 nucleotide sequence: TGCGCCAGCAGCGCGGGACAGGATAATTCGGCCCTCCACTTT.

This sequence joins TRBV10-3 and TRBJ2-7; 10 bases match TRBD2. This CDR3 is built from 16 residues. The trim removed 4 bases at V and 7 bases at J, leaving 13 bases unmatched. Germline V gene data show CDR1 as ENHRY and CDR2 as SYGVKD. CDR3 amino acids: CAISGAVSGRAREQYF. CDR3 nucleotides: TGTGCCATCAGTGGTGCGGTCAGCGGGAGGGCCCGGGAGCAGTACTTC.

This clone turned up a few times. V is TRBV9 and J is TRBJ1-1, with 8 bases matching TRBD1. The CDR3 runs to 13 residues. The germline CDR1 and CDR2 sequences are SGDLS and YYNGEE. J was trimmed by 1 base and V by 6 bases; bases with no gene match: 2. CDR3 loop: CASTGQGNTEAFF. CDR3 DNA: TGTGCCAGCACTGGACAGGGGAACACTGAAGCTTTCTTT. Based on the CDR3 plus reference TRBV9 and TRBJ1-1, the full variable domain is DSGVTQTPKHLITATGQRVTLRCSPRSGDLSVYWYQQSLDQGLQFLIQYYNGEERAKGNILERFSAQQFPDLHSELNLSSLELGDSALYFCASTGQGNTEAFFGQGTRLTVV.

The chain joins TRBV28 to TRBJ1-5; D is unresolved. Trimming shortened V by 3 bases and J by 7 bases, and 16 bases separated the two germline ends. The CDR3 runs to 15 residues. The germline gives CDR1 MDHEN, CDR2 SYDVKM. The CDR3 region has the DNA TGTGCCAGCAGTTTGAGTTTGCGGGGAATCCAGCCCCAGCATTTT. Protein sequence: CASSLSLRGIQPQHF.

As DNA, the CDR3 is TGTGCCAGCAGCAAAGGGCGCAGGGGGCCTGGAAACACCATATATTTT. This encodes CASSKGRRGPGNTIYF. This chain joins TRBV21-1 and TRBJ1-3; the table's D call of TRBD1 was not tested on the DNA. TRBV21-1 is a documented pseudogene. This CDR3 is 16 amino acids long.

V gene TRBV18 combines with J gene TRBJ1-1; D remains unclear. Per germline, CDR1 KGHSH and CDR2 LQKENI. This CDR3 has 15 amino acids. V was cut by 6 bases and J by 2 bases, with 16 bases left in between. The CDR3 loop reads CASSLRWMENTEAFF. The CDR3 DNA sequence: TGTGCCAGCTCCCTAAGGTGGATGGAAAACACTGAAGCTTTCTTT.

The rearrangement uses TRBV5-6 and TRBJ1-5, with 10 bases that match TRBD1. The CDR3 spans 17 residues. Looked up from germline, CDR1 is SGHDT and CDR2 is YYEEEE. V dropped 4 bases and J dropped 1; count of bases not matched to a gene: 8. The CDR3 sequence is CASSRTWDRGSNQPQHF. In DNA form, the CDR3 reads TGTGCCAGCAGCCGCACTTGGGACAGGGGAAGCAATCAGCCCCAGCATTTT.

The chain couples TRBV28 to TRBJ2-1; 11 positions agree with TRBD1. V lost 9 bases and J lost 14; bases outside the gene matches: 9. The CDR3 contains 12 residues. CDR1 MDHEN and CDR2 SYDVKM come from the germline V gene. CDR3 region: CASRPGQGVKFF. Here the CDR3 DNA reads TGTGCCAGTCGGCCGGGACAGGGGGTAAAGTTCTTC.